This is a list of T cell receptor beta chains from one sample in a study of T cell repertoires in cytomegalovirus infection. One entry per CDR3 protein, called by TCRdb with MiXCR from the reads. The table includes roughly 130,000 distinct CDR3 sequences, 8% to 9% detected once. The sequencing input was PBMCs. The receptor set was obtained from a human donor in good health (CMV status not recorded). Some clones in this sample may be carry-over from other donors' samples. CDR3s leave out the opening cysteine and the closing phenylalanine or tryptophan.

CDR3aa | v_gene | len
ASSQSDRVNEQF | TRBV3-1 | 12
SAPRQGGTGELF | TRBV20-1 | 12
SVAYPATDTQY | TRBV29-1 | 11
AWNSGLSSYNEQF | TRBV30 | 13
ASSLSEVRPANYGYT | TRBV28 | 15
ASRDRGRANYGYT | TRBV6-1 | 13
ASSSDLLTDTQY | TRBV4-2 | 12
ASSYPGGRRSNQPQH | TRBV6-2/TRBV6-3 | 15
ASSDQTGTDTQY | TRBV7-8 | 12
ASSLTGTSGGRQETQY | TRBV7-2 | 16
SATGGGSPLH | TRBV20-1 | 10
AISLQGTDTEAF | TRBV10-3 | 12
ALGDNQPQH | TRBV7-9 | 9
ASSRDSGANVLT | TRBV4-1 | 12
ASIPFYSNQPQH | TRBV6-1 | 12
SAPDPPYEQY | TRBV20-1 | 10
ASRLKAGALEQY | TRBV11-2 | 12
ASSIGTIRPQH | TRBV12-3/TRBV12-4 | 11
SAGDGSNQPQH | TRBV29-1 | 11
ASSLRLGGNTIY | TRBV7-9 | 12
SAREGALYNEQF | TRBV20-1 | 12
ASSYPEGLRNEQF | TRBV6-6 | 13
ASSFNEQY | TRBV28 | 8
SVDPGTSAINEQF | TRBV29-1 | 13
ASSSPDRGLYYGYT | TRBV7-2 | 14
ASSLVSAYEQY | TRBV11-2 | 11
AISENGGVDEQF | TRBV10-3 | 12
ATSRGGTQPQH | TRBV15 | 11
SASPGQASSSPLH | TRBV20-1 | 13
LSSLSGLGATNTQY | TRBV7-2 | 14
ASSIQMNTEAF | TRBV14 | 11
ASSGRGREGNTIY | TRBV6-5 | 13
SAATRGKGTDTQY | TRBV20-1 | 13
ASSSLGGPVYNEQF | TRBV28 | 14
ASSLSGGGVDGYT | TRBV7-2 | 13
ASSPGERGWQETQY | TRBV5-1 | 14
ASSPIGDEQY | TRBV28 | 10
ASSLRRVNSGANVLT | TRBV7-3 | 15
ATSDGRTSGGTYNEQF | TRBV24-1 | 16
SARLAGVTDTQY | TRBV20-1 | 12
ASGFGDTQY | TRBV12-5 | 9
ASSQDAREYDYGYT | TRBV4-1 | 14
ASSPEGHIYEQY | TRBV5-1 | 12
SGWLQGSLFGAF | TRBV29-1 | 12
SARTGSAEAF | TRBV20-1 | 10
ASNQGPLPTSSYEQY | TRBV28 | 15
ASSPIGLAREQY | TRBV28 | 12
SARDHRYYGYT | TRBV20-1 | 11
ASSFSPRGGTEAF | TRBV7-8 | 13
ASSPPKAFYGYT | TRBV7-2 | 12
ASSYTTGLNLYGYT | TRBV6-5 | 14
SASLFPEATNEKLF | TRBV20-1 | 14
ASSLVFTSGTPADTQY | TRBV7-2 | 16
ANREHNLDEQF | TRBV2 | 11
ASSLGGTAEPYEQY | TRBV7-8 | 14
ASSVGGGAHNEQF | TRBV2 | 13
ASSSSGSYEQY | TRBV7-9 | 11